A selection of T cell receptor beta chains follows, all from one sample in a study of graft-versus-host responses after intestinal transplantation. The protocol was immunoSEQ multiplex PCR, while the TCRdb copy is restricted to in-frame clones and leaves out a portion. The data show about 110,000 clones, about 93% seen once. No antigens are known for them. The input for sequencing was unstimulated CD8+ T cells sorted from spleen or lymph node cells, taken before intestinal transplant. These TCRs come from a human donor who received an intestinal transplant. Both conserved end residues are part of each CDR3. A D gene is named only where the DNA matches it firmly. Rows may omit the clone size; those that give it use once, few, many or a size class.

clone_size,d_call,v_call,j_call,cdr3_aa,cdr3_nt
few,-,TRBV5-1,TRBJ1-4,CASSLAGGAGEKLFF,TGCGCCAGCAGCTTGGCCGGGGGGGCTGGGGAAAAACTGTTTTTT
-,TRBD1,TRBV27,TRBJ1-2,CASSSGGGGDGYTF,TGTGCCAGCAGTTCGGGGGGAGGGGGCGATGGCTACACCTTC
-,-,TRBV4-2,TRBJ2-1,CASSQEAVSSYNEQFF,TGTGCCAGCAGCCAAGAGGCGGTAAGCTCCTACAATGAGCAGTTCTTC
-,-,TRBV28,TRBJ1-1,CASSPFRSTEAFF,TGTGCCAGCAGTCCCTTCAGAAGCACTGAAGCTTTCTTT
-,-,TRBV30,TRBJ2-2,CAWSVTNTGELFF,TGTGCCTGGAGTGTAACAAACACCGGGGAGCTGTTTTTT
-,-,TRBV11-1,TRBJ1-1,CASSLGGRMNTEAFF,TGTGCCAGCAGCTTAGGGGGACGGATGAACACTGAAGCTTTCTTT
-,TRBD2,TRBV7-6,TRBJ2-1,CASSLKGGLAPSNEQFF,TGTGCCAGCAGCTTGAAGGGGGGACTAGCGCCGAGTAATGAGCAGTTCTTC
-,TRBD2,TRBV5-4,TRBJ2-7,CASSPGTTPYEQYF,TGTGCCAGCAGCCCCGGGACTACACCCTACGAGCAGTACTTC
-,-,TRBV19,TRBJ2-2,CASSRGGLNTGELFF,TGTGCCAGTAGCCGTGGAGGCTTGAACACCGGGGAGCTGTTTTTT
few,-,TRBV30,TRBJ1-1,CAWSVSGYTEAFF,TGTGCCTGGAGTGTATCAGGGTACACTGAAGCTTTCTTT
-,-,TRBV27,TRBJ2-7,CASSLGPVSYEQYF,TGTGCCAGCAGTTTGGGCCCGGTAAGCTACGAGCAGTACTTC
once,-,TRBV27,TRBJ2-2,CASSLVASPPGELFF,TGTGCCAGCAGTTTAGTGGCCTCCCCTCCCGGGGAGCTGTTTTTT
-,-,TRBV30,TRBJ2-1,CAWSVQGSSYNEQFF,TGTGCCTGGAGCGTTCAGGGGAGCTCCTACAATGAGCAGTTCTTC
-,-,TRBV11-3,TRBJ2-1,CASSLAGFTGNEQFF,TGTGCCAGCAGCTTAGCGGGCTTCACTGGGAATGAGCAGTTCTTC
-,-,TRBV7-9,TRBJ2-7,CASSTTETGYEQYF,TGTGCCAGCAGCACCACAGAAACAGGGTACGAGCAGTACTTC
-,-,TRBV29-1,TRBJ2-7,CSVEDPEGNYEQYF,TGCAGCGTTGAAGATCCGGAGGGGAACTACGAGCAGTACTTC
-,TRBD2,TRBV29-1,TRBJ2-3,CSVLAGLTDTQYF,TGCAGCGTTCTAGCGGGACTCACAGATACGCAGTATTTT
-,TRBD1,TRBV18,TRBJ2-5,CASSPPQGAGQETQYF,TGTGCCAGCTCACCACCCCAGGGGGCAGGCCAAGAGACCCAGTACTTC
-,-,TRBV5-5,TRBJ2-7,CASSWGYEQYF,TGTGCCAGCAGCTGGGGCTACGAGCAGTACTTC
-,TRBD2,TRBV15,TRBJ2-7,CATSSPGTSSYEQYF,TGTGCCACCAGCTCGCCGGGGACTAGCAGCTACGAGCAGTACTTC
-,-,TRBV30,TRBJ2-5,CAWSVTSKETQYF,TGTGCCTGGAGTGTAACGTCGAAAGAGACCCAGTACTTC
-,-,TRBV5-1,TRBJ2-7,CASNRGQSYEQYF,TGCGCCAGTAACCGGGGGCAGAGCTACGAGCAGTACTTC
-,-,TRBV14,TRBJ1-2,CASSQGASENGYTF,TGTGCCAGCAGCCAAGGGGCCTCGGAGAATGGCTACACCTTC
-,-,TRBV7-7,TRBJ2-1,CASSLGSGNWYEQFF,TGTGCTAGCAGCCTCGGTTCCGGGAATTGGTATGAGCAGTTCTTC
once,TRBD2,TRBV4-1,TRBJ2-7,CASSLSGKPTYEQYF,TGCGCCAGCAGCCTCAGCGGGAAGCCAACCTACGAGCAGTACTTC
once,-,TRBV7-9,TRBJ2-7,CASSLTVYEQYF,TGTGCCAGCAGCTTAACGGTTTACGAGCAGTACTTC
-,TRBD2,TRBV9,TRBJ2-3,CASSQRGLADRTDTQYF,TGTGCCAGCAGCCAAAGGGGACTAGCGGACCGCACAGATACGCAGTATTTT
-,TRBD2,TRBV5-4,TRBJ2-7,CASSPRAGVYLGEQYF,TGTGCCAGCAGCCCGCGGGCGGGAGTATATCTGGGCGAGCAGTACTTC
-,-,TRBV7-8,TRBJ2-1,CASSLEGPYNEQFF,TGTGCCAGCAGCTTAGAGGGCCCCTACAATGAGCAGTTCTTC
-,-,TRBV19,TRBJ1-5,CASTSSWGNQPQHF,TGTGCCAGTACCTCTTCGTGGGGGAATCAGCCCCAGCATTTT